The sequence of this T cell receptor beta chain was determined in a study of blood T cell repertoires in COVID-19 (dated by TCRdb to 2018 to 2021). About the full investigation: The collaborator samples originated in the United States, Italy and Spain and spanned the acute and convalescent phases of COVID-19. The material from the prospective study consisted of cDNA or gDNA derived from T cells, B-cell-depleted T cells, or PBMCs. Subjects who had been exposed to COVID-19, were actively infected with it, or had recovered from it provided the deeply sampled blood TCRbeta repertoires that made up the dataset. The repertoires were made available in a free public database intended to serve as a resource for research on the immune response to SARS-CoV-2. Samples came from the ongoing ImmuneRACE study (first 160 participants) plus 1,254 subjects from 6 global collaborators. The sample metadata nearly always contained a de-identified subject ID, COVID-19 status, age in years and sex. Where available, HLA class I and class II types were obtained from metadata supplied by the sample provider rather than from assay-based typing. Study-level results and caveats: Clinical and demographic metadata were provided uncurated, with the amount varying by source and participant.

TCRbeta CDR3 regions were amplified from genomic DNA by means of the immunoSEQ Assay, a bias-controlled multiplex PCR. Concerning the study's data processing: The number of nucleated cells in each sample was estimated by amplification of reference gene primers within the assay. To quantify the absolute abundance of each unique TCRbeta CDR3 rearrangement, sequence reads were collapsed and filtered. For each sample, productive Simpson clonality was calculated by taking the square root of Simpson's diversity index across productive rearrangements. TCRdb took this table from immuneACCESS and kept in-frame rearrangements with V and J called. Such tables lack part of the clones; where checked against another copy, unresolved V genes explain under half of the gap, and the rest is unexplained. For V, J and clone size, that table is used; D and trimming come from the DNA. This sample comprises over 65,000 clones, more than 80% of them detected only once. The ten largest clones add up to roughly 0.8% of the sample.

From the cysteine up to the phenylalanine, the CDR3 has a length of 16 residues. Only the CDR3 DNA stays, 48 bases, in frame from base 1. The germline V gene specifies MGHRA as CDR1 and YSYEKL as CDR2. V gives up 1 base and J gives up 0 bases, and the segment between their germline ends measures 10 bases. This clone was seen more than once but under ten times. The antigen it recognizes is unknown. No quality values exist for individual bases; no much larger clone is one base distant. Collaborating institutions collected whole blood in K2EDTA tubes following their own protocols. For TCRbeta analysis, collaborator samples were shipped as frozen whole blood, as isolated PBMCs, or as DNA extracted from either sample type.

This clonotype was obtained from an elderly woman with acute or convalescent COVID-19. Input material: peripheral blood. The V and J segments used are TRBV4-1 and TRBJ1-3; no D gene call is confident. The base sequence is TGCGCCAGCAGCCAAGGCCTGCACAGCTCTGGAAACACCATATATTTT. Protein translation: CASSQGLHSSGNTIYF.